Below, one T cell receptor beta chain is given with its context. This clonotype came up a few times. Its antigen is still unknown. Base qualities were left out, and no much larger clone turns up one base away. The library was built by means of RT-PCR. TCRdb shows the sequencer as Illumina HiSeq 2500. TCRdb applied fastp at Q25 and MiXCR to the public reads, then kept only in-frame beta chains. Each entry is one CDR3 protein sequence, shown with its most common DNA and genes. For this sample there are some 160,000 distinct CDR3 sequences; 9.5% to 13% appear just once. Together, the top ten hold 9.5% to 15% of the sample. This entry belongs to a study of response to subunit inactivated influenza vaccine (dated by TCRdb to 2016 to 2018). For the wider study: The study used deep quantitative T cell receptor repertoire profiling to track responses to a trivalent subunit inactivated influenza vaccine.

Taken with the paper, the label for time point translates to: 45 to 55 days after influenza vaccine administration. Reading the germline V gene (reference sequence) gives CDR1 LNHNV and CDR2 YYDKDF. Inclusive of the bounding cysteine and phenylalanine, the CDR3 is 14 residues long. The sequence is cut down to CDR3 DNA, 42 bases in frame from base 1. V has 3 bases trimmed and J has 4 bases trimmed; junction bases matching no gene number 5. The investigation overall reported the following: According to the authors, only a limited number of new T cells may be recruited by each seasonal influenza vaccination.

The chain is encoded by TRBV15 joined to TRBJ2-7; TRBD1 fits 8 bases in the junction. The sequence came from a middle-aged man who received an inactivated influenza vaccine. Donor details come from another sample of the same person, matched by shared clones. This specimen was non-naive T cells sorted from PBMCs, taken roughly 46 days after vaccination. The cell subset or site label for this specimen denotes: memory T cell fraction. The sequenced DNA is TGTGCCACCAGCAGCGACAGGGGTGTGTACGAGCAGTACTTC. This codes for CATSSDRGVYEQYF. Reference TRBV15 and TRBJ2-7 genes cover what lies past the CDR3, so the full variable domain is DAMVIQNPRYQVTQFGKPVTLSCSQTLNHNVMYWYQQKSSQAPKLLFHYYDKDFNNEADTPDNFQSRRPNTSFCFLDIRSPGLGDTAMYLCATSSDRGVYEQYFGPGTRLTVT.